This T cell receptor (beta chain) was sequenced for a study of T cells after yellow fever vaccination. The ends were cut back, 4 bases at V and 8 bases at J, with 30 bases in the middle. Germline CDR1 SGHRS, CDR2 YFSETQ. The CDR3 is 18 amino acids. Universal primer sites and UMIs were introduced during 5'RACE template-switching synthesis of TCR cDNA. Each CDR3 protein gets one entry after TCRdb re-called the 5' RACE reads with MiXCR. The profile shows approximately 350,000 distinct CDR3 sequences, around a tenth of them singletons. This clonotype was seen ten or more times. The target antigen is unknown. General study results and limits: Subsequent to the booster, the majority of primary-vaccination clones reappeared (96% CD4, approximately 90% CD8). There was a small share of clonotypes that showed up in both the CD4 and CD8 compartments.

The sequence came from a man aged 18 to 35 who received the YFV17D yellow fever vaccine. The chain is built from TRBV5-1 and TRBJ1-1; tentatively, D is TRBD1 (5 bases). This specimen consisted of PBMCs, obtained on the day of the first yellow fever vaccination. CDR3 sequence: CASSLTSSVGKGLAEAFF. CDR3 DNA sequence: TGCGCCAGCAGCCTAACTAGTTCAGTGGGCAAGGGGCTGGCAGAAGCTTTCTTT.